This T cell receptor beta chain was captured in a study of beta chain features in type 1 diabetes. Study conclusions and caveats: Shorter TCRB CDR3s, moderately but significantly so, marked every one of the four CD4+ subsets in Type 1 diabetes patients.

Naive, central memory, regulatory and stem cell-like memory cells within the CD4+ compartment were sorted using CD45RO/CCR7/CD25/CD127/CD95/CD27. This clone was seen once. Its antigen is not identified. In the same sample, other DNA sequences code for this CDR3. All of the isolated RNA was reverse transcribed, so expressed TCRB transcripts were sequenced. The table came from immunoSEQ multiplex PCR; TCRdb's copy has only in-frame clones and leaves some out. The sample has about 700,000 clones, roughly 13% seen once. Trimming shortened V by 4 bases and J by 2 bases, and 5 bases separated the two germline ends. CDR1 and CDR2 from the germline V gene are MDHEN and SYDVKM. This CDR3 contains 12 residues.

This chain connects TRBV28 to TRBJ1-2; D unclear. Sequenced input: naive CD4+ T cells from blood. This clonotype was sampled from a man aged 18 to 30 with type 1 diabetes. The CDR3: CASSSDNYGYTF. Written as DNA, the CDR3 is TGTGCCAGCAGTTCAGACAACTATGGCTACACCTTC.